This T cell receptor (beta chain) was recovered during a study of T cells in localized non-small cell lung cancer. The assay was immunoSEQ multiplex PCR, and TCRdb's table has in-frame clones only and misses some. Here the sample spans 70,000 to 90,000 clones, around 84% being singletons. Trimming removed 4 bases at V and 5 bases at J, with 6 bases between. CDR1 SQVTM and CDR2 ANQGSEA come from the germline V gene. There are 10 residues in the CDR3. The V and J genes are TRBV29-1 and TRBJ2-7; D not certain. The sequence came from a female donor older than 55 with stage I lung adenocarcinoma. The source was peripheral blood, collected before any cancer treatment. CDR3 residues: CSVVWDEQYF. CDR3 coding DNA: TGCAGCGTTGTCTGGGACGAGCAGTACTTC.